This T cell receptor beta chain was sequenced during a study of blood T cells in healthy people across ages. Note on this clonotype: Its antigen remains unknown.

It was with a sample-barcoded 5' primer and a J-beta primer mix that a second PCR of roughly 7 to 12 cycles was run. Every sample gave at least 2.5 million paired-end reads containing CDR3. Each CDR3 protein is one row after TCRdb ran MiXCR on the 5' RACE reads. The table has 910,000 or so distinct CDR3 sequences, about 51% seen once. CDR1 and CDR2 from the germline V gene are DFQATT and SNEGSKA (reference sequence). CDR3 length: 14 amino acids. The V segment lost 6 bases and the J segment 1 base; nucleotides outside the gene matches: 4. General study points: Unsorted PBMCs blocked a conclusive comparison of naive and antigen-experienced cells.

This chain links TRBV20-1 with TRBJ1-5; 9 nucleotides line up with TRBD1. The sequence came from a woman aged 55-70 years in good health. What was sequenced was blood. CDR3 coding DNA: TGCAGTGCCAACAGGGGGCTGAGCAATCAGCCCCAGCATTTT. Its translation: CSANRGLSNQPQHF.